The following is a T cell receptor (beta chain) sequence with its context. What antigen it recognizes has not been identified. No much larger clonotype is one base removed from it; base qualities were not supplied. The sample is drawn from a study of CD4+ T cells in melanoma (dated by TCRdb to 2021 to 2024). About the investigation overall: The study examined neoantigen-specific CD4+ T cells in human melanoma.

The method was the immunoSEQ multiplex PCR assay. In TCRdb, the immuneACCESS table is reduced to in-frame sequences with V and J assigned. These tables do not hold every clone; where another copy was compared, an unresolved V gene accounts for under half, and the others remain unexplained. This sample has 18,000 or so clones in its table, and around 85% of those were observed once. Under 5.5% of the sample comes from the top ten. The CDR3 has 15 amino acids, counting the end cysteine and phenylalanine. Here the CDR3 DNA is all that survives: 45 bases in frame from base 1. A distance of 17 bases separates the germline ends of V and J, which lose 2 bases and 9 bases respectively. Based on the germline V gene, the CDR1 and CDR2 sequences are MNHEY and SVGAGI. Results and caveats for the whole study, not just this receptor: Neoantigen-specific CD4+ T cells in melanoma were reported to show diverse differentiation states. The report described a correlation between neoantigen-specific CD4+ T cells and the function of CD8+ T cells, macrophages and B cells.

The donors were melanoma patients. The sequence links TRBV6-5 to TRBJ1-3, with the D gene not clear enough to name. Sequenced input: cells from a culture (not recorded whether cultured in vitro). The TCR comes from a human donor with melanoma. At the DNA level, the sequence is TGTGCCAGCAGTTACACCCGGACCGGAGGAGGCACCATATATTTT. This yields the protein CASSYTRTGGGTIYF.